The clone carrying this T cell receptor beta chain was observed a few times. Its antigen remains unidentified. PCR was performed using 60 Vbeta and 13 Jbeta primers. In the original analysis: In a later analysis, 79 million or so unique TCR beta chains included roughly 11 million shared by two or more donors. Using immunoSEQ multiplex PCR, the repertoire was profiled, and TCRdb retains in-frame clones only, with some absent. Clone size and the V and J calls come from that table; the DNA yielded D and trimming. The sample yields roughly 170,000 clones, 80% to 90% seen once. The sample is drawn from a study of cytomegalovirus exposure and HLA in healthy donors. In the study overall: Tens of millions of unique TCR sequences came from HLA-typed donors in an early release.

Study conclusions and caveats: With later analysis, a missense DCLRE1C variant became linked to TCR beta V- and J-gene trimming. Overall, roughly 160 TCR beta chains were annotated as cytomegalovirus-associated.

This clonotype was sampled from a woman younger than 30 in good health and CMV-seronegative. The material sequenced was PBMCs.

CDR3 amino acids: CAISDVGTQYF. Written as DNA, the CDR3 is TGTGCCATCAGTGACGTCGGGACCCAGTACTTC. This sequence joins TRBV10-3 and TRBJ2-5; D remains ambiguous. Trimming took off 3 bases at V and 7 bases at J, with 6 bases between the two ends. The CDR3 spans 11 residues. Germline CDR1 reads ENHRY; CDR2 reads SYGVKD.